This is a list of T cell receptor beta chains from one sample in a study of blood T cell repertoires in COVID-19. Here immunoSEQ multiplex PCR was the method, and the copy in TCRdb shows in-frame clones only, minus some. The table has tens of thousands of clones, 70% to 90% seen once; the top ten hold 1.6%. The sequenced sample was peripheral blood. The receptors here all came from a man aged 60 to 75 with acute or convalescent COVID-19. Each CDR3 is given with its conserved first and last residue. A D gene is named only where the DNA matches it firmly. Rows may omit the clone size; those that give it use once, few, many or a size class.

clone size	V gene	J gene	D gene	CDR3 protein	CDR3 DNA
NA	TRBV7-9	TRBJ2-3	NA	CASSPRDTQYF	TGTGCCAGCAGCCCCCGGGATACGCAGTATTTT
NA	TRBV3-1/TRBV3-2	TRBJ1-3	TRBD1	CASSHWDRGRNTIYF	TGTGCCAGCAGCCACTGGGACAGGGGAAGAAACACCATATATTTT
NA	TRBV14	TRBJ2-6	TRBD2	CASSPFSGTSGSGANVLTF	TGTGCCAGCAGCCCGTTCTCCGGGACTAGCGGCTCTGGGGCCAACGTCCTGACTTTC
NA	TRBV5-1	TRBJ1-4	NA	CASSFVLTGNGEKLFF	TGCGCCAGCAGCTTCGTATTAACAGGGAACGGAGAAAAACTGTTTTTT
NA	TRBV6-6	TRBJ1-2	TRBD1	CASSLRDRPFYGYTF	TGTGCCAGCAGTCTGAGGGACAGGCCGTTTTATGGCTACACCTTC
once	TRBV5-8	TRBJ2-7	TRBD1	CASSTGQGVYEQYF	TGTGCCAGCAGCACCGGACAGGGGGTATACGAGCAGTACTTC
NA	TRBV12-5	TRBJ2-1	NA	CASGYGNTAQDEQFF	TGTGCTAGTGGCTACGGTAACACCGCCCAGGATGAGCAGTTCTTC
NA	TRBV27	TRBJ2-7	NA	CASSFLAGHEQYF	TGTGCCAGCAGTTTCCTAGCAGGTCACGAGCAGTACTTC
NA	TRBV28	TRBJ1-3	NA	CASTNGGVGNTIYF	TGTGCCAGCACCAACGGGGGGGTTGGAAACACCATATATTTT
NA	TRBV9	TRBJ2-7	TRBD1	CASSVGDRAGEQYF	TGTGCCAGCAGCGTAGGGGACAGGGCTGGAGAGCAGTACTTC
NA	TRBV2	TRBJ1-2	NA	CASSERRGNYGYTF	TGTGCCAGCAGTGAGAGAAGGGGAAACTATGGCTACACCTTC
NA	TRBV5-6	TRBJ2-4	TRBD1	CASMLDRGLGKNIQYF	TGTGCCAGCATGCTGGACAGGGGGCTTGGCAAAAACATTCAGTACTTC
NA	TRBV4-1	TRBJ1-5	NA	CASSQGEEGGPQHF	TGCGCCAGCAGCCAAGGGGAGGAGGGAGGGCCCCAGCATTTT
NA	TRBV10-1	TRBJ2-1	NA	CASGFSYNEQFF	TGCGCCTCGGGGTTTTCCTACAATGAGCAGTTCTTC
NA	TRBV7-9	TRBJ2-7	TRBD1	CASSAGTGGYEQYF	TGTGCCAGCAGCGCCGGGACAGGGGGCTACGAGCAGTACTTC
NA	TRBV29-1	TRBJ1-1	NA	CSVRIIDQGTEAFF	TGCAGCGTCCGCATTATCGACCAGGGCACTGAAGCTTTCTTT
NA	TRBV5-1	TRBJ1-1	TRBD1	CASSFRGQDTEAFF	TGCGCCAGCAGCTTCAGGGGGCAGGACACTGAAGCTTTCTTT
NA	TRBV27	TRBJ1-1	TRBD1	CASSLGQGNTEAFF	TGTGCCAGCAGTTTGGGACAGGGGAACACTGAAGCTTTCTTT
once	TRBV6-5	TRBJ1-2	NA	CASSPGGGRNYGYTF	TGTGCCAGCAGCCCCGGCGGGGGAAGAAACTATGGCTACACCTTC
NA	TRBV5-6	TRBJ1-2	NA	CASSRTNREDYGYTF	TGTGCCAGCAGCCGGACGAACAGGGAAGACTATGGCTACACCTTC
NA	TRBV20-1	TRBJ2-3	TRBD1	CSASRGQGTDTQYF	TGCAGTGCTAGTAGGGGACAGGGTACAGATACGCAGTATTTT
NA	TRBV5-1	TRBJ1-2	TRBD1	CASSYRTGNYGYTF	TGCGCCAGCAGCTACAGGACAGGGAACTATGGCTACACCTTC
NA	TRBV13	TRBJ2-5	TRBD1	CASIKQGYQETQYF	TGTGCCAGCATCAAACAGGGGTACCAAGAGACCCAGTACTTC
NA	TRBV11-1	TRBJ2-7	NA	CASRVGGLSYEQYF	TGTGCCAGCAGGGTCGGGGGACTCTCCTACGAGCAGTACTTC
NA	TRBV4-1	TRBJ1-6	NA	CASSQVPVVQSPLHF	TGCGCCAGCAGCCAAGTTCCAGTTGTGCAATCACCCCTCCACTTT
NA	TRBV25-1	TRBJ1-4	TRBD1	CASSPWTGNNEKLFF	TGTGCCAGCAGTCCCTGGACAGGGAATAATGAAAAACTGTTTTTT
NA	TRBV6-5	TRBJ1-4	NA	CASSFLGQINEKLFF	TGTGCCAGCAGTTTCCTTGGCCAGATTAATGAAAAACTGTTTTTT
NA	TRBV5-1	TRBJ1-2	TRBD1	CASSLAGIRQGGYGYTF	TGCGCCAGCAGCTTGGCCGGGATTCGACAGGGGGGCTATGGCTACACCTTC
NA	TRBV5-4	TRBJ2-7	TRBD1	CASSLQGPGEQYF	TGTGCCAGCAGCTTACAGGGGCCAGGGGAGCAGTACTTC
NA	TRBV4-1	TRBJ1-2	NA	CASSQSGGLRNYGYTF	TGCGCCAGCAGCCAATCTGGGGGCCTCCGGAACTATGGCTACACCTTC
NA	TRBV12-5	TRBJ1-3	NA	CASGPLSGNTIYF	TGTGCTAGTGGTCCACTCTCTGGAAACACCATATATTTT
NA	TRBV19	TRBJ1-5	TRBD1	CASSPDRGQGPTTNQPQHF	TGTGCCAGTAGTCCCGATCGGGGACAGGGGCCTACCACGAATCAGCCCCAGCATTTT
NA	TRBV6-5	TRBJ1-1	NA	CASRAAGAFSEAFF	TGTGCCAGCAGGGCGGCGGGGGCGTTCTCTGAAGCTTTCTTT
NA	TRBV3-1/TRBV3-2	TRBJ2-1	TRBD2	CASSPRSSGASYNEQFF	TGTGCCAGCAGCCCCCGATCTAGCGGGGCATCGTACAATGAGCAGTTCTTC
NA	TRBV5-1	TRBJ2-2	TRBD1	CASSLVPQGVTGELFF	TGCGCCAGCAGCTTGGTTCCCCAGGGGGTCACCGGGGAGCTGTTTTTT
NA	TRBV11-2	TRBJ2-7	TRBD1	CASSLMGQGATYEQYF	TGTGCCAGCAGCTTAATGGGACAGGGGGCCACCTACGAGCAGTACTTC
NA	TRBV7-2	TRBJ2-1	TRBD1	CASSKTGTESHEQFF	TGTGCCAGCAGCAAAACCGGGACAGAATCCCATGAGCAGTTCTTC
NA	TRBV5-6	TRBJ2-3	NA	CASSLNRAYTDTQYF	TGTGCCAGCAGCTTGAACAGGGCATACACAGATACGCAGTATTTT
NA	TRBV18	TRBJ2-7	TRBD1	CASYKTGASVLPYEQYF	TGTGCCAGCTATAAGACAGGGGCCTCCGTACTCCCCTACGAGCAGTACTTC
NA	TRBV4-2	TRBJ1-1	NA	CASSQEKGSGEAFF	TGTGCCAGCAGCCAAGAGAAAGGTTCCGGGGAAGCTTTCTTT
once	TRBV10-3	TRBJ2-1	TRBD2	CAISDTSGGSYNEQFF	TGTGCCATCAGTGATACTAGCGGGGGGTCATACAATGAGCAGTTCTTC
NA	TRBV3-1/TRBV3-2	TRBJ2-7	NA	CASSLYPTGNPYEQYF	TGTGCCAGCAGTCTATATCCCACAGGGAATCCCTACGAGCAGTACTTC
NA	TRBV5-6	TRBJ1-2	NA	CASSRPVESGTF	TGTGCCAGCAGTCGGCCGGTGGAATCGGGAACCTTC
few	TRBV4-1	TRBJ1-1	TRBD1	CASSQPRTGPTEAFF	TGCGCCAGCAGCCAACCTAGGACAGGGCCCACTGAAGCTTTCTTT
NA	TRBV5-4	TRBJ1-1	TRBD1	CASSFTGVPGTEAFF	TGTGCCAGCAGCTTTACAGGGGTACCGGGTACTGAAGCTTTCTTT
NA	TRBV7-9	TRBJ1-1	TRBD1	CASSLSGTGFTEAFF	TGTGCCAGCAGCCTCTCCGGGACAGGGTTCACTGAAGCTTTCTTT
NA	TRBV7-2	TRBJ2-1	TRBD2	CASSPFAGAYNEQFF	TGTGCCAGCAGCCCTTTTGCGGGGGCCTACAATGAGCAGTTCTTC
NA	TRBV4-1	TRBJ2-6	TRBD2	CASSQASSGGAYSSGANVLTF	TGCGCCAGCAGCCAAGCGTCTAGCGGGGGGGCCTATTCCTCTGGGGCCAACGTCCTGACTTTC
NA	TRBV5-1	TRBJ1-1	NA	CASRKTDSNTEAFF	TGCGCCAGCAGAAAGACCGACAGTAACACTGAAGCTTTCTTT
NA	TRBV3-1/TRBV3-2	TRBJ1-2	NA	CASSQDYRALGNYGYTF	TGTGCCAGCAGCCAAGATTACAGGGCGCTGGGTAACTATGGCTACACCTTC
NA	TRBV5-1	TRBJ1-1	NA	CASSLVGANTEAFF	TGCGCCAGCAGCTTGGTTGGGGCGAACACTGAAGCTTTCTTT